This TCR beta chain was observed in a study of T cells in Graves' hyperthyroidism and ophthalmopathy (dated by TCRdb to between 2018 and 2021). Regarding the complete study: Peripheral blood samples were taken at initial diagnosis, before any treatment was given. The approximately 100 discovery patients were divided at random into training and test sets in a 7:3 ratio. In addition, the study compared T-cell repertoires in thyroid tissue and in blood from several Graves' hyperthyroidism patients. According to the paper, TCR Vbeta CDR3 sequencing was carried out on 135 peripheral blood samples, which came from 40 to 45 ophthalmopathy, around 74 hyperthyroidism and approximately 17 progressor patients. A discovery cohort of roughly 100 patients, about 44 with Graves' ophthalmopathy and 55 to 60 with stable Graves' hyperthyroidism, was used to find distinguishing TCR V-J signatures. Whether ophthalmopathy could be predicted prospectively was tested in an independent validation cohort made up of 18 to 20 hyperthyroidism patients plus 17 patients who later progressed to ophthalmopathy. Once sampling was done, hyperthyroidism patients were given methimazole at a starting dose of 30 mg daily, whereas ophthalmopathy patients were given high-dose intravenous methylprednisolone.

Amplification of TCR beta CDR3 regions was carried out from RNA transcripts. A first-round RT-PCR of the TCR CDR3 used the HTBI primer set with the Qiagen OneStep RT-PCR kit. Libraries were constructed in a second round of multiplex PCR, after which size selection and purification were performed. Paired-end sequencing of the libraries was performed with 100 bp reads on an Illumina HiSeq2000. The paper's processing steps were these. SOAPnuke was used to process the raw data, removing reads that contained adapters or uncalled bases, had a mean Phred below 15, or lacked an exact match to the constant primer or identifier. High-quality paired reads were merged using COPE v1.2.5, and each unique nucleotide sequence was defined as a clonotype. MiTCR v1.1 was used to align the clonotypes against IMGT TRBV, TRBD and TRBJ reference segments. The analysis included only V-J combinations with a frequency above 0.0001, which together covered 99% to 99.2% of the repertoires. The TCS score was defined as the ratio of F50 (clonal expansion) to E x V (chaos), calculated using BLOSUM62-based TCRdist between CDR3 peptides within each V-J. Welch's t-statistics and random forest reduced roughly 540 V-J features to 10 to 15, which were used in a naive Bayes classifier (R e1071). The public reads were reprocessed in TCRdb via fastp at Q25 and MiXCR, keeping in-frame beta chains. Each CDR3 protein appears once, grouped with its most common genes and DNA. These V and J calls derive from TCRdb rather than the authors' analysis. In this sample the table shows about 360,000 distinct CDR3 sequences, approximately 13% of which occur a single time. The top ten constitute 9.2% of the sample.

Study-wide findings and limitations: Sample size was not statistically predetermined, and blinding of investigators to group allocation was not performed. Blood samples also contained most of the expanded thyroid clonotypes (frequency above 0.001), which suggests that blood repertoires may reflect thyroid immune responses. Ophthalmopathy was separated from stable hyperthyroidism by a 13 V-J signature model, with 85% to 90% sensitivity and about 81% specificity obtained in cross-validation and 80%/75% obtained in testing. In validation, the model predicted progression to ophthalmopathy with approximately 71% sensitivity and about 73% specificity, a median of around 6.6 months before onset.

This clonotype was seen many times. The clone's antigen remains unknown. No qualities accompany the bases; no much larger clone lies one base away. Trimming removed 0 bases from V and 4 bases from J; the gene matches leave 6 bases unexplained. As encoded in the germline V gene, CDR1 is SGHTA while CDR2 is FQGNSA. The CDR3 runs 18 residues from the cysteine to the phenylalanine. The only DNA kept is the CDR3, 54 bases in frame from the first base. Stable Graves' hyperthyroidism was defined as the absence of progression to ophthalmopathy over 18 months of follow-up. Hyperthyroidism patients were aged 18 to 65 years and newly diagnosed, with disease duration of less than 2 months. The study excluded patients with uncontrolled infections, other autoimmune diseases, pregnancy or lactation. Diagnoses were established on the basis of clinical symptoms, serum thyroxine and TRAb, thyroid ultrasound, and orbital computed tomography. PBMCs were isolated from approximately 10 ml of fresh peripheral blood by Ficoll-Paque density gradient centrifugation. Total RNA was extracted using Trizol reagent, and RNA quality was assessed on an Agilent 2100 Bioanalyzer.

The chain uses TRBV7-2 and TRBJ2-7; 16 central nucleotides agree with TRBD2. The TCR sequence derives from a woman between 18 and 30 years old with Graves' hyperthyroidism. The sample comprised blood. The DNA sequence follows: TGTGCCAGCAGCTTAGCGGGGACTAGCGGGGGGGCCGGGTACGAGCAGTACTTC. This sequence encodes CASSLAGTSGGAGYEQYF. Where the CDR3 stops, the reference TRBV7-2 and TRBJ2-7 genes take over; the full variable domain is GAGVSQSPSNKVTEKGKDVELRCDPISGHTALYWYRQSLGQGLEFLIYFQGNSAPDKSGLPSDRFSAERTGGSVSTLTIQRTQQEDSAVYLCASSLAGTSGGAGYEQYFGPGTRLTVT.